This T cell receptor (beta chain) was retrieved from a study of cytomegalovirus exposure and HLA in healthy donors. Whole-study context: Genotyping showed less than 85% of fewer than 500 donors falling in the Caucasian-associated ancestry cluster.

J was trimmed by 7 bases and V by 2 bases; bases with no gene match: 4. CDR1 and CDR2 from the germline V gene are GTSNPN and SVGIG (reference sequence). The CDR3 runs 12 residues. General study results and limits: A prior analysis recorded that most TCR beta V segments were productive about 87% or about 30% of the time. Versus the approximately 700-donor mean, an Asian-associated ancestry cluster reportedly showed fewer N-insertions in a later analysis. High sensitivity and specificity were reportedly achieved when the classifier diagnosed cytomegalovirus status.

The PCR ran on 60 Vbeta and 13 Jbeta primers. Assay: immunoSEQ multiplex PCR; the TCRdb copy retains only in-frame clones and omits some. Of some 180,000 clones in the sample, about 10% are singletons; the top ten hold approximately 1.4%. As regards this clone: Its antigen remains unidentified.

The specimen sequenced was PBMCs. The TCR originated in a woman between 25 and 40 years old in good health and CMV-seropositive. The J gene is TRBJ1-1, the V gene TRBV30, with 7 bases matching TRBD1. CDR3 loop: CAWSHGTDEAFF. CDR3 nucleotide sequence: TGTGCCTGGAGTCATGGGACAGATGAAGCTTTCTTT.